This T cell receptor beta chain was obtained from a study of blood T cells in healthy people across ages. Overall study findings and caveats: What prevented conclusive comparison of naive and antigen-experienced cells was that PBMCs were unsorted. The percentage of naive T cells correlated strongly with TCR beta diversity. Age advanced and TCR beta diversity per million T cells fell, roughly linearly.

The second PCR ran about 6 to 11 cycles with a sample-barcoded 5' primer and J-beta primers. One entry per CDR3 protein, called by TCRdb with MiXCR from the 5' RACE reads. The table records around 1,500,000 distinct CDR3 sequences, roughly 40% of them present only once. The authors isolated at least 6 million PBMCs per sample. As concerns this clonotype: Its specificity is not known.

V gave up 2 bases and J gave up 8 bases, with 12 bases separating them. The CDR3 extends over 13 amino acids. Germline CDR1 is MGHRA and CDR2 is YSYEKL. This sequence originates from a woman between 18 and 30 years old in good health. The sequencing input was blood. The chain combines TRBV4-1 with TRBJ1-1; D is uncertain. CDR3 protein: CASSQHGWLEAFF. The CDR3 bases are TGCGCCAGCAGCCAACACGGCTGGTTAGAAGCTTTCTTT.